This record covers a single T cell receptor (beta chain). This entry comes from a study of blood T cell repertoires in COVID-19. This CDR3 region has 13 residues. Germline loops: CDR1 MDHEN, CDR2 SYDVKM. The V and J ends lost 5 bases and 2 bases respectively, with 9 bases between them. Profiled with immunoSEQ multiplex PCR; TCRdb holds only in-frame clones, not every one. Here the sample spans some 150,000 clones, about 83% being singletons. The gene calls are TRBV28 and TRBJ1-2, with D perhaps TRBD1 (6 bases). The sample taken for sequencing was peripheral blood. The receptor's source is a human donor in a cohort sampled during active COVID-19. DNA for the CDR3: TGTGCCAGCAGTGGGCAGGGGAACTATGGCTACACCTTC. This translates into CASSGQGNYGYTF.